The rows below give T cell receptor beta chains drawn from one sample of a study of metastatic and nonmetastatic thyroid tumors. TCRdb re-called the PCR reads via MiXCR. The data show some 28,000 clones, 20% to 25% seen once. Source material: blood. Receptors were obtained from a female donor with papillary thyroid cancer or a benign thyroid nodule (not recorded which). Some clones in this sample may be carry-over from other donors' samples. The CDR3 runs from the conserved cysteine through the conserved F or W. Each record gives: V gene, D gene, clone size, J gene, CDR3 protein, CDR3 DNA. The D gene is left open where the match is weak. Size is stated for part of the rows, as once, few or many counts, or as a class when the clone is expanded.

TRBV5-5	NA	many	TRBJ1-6	CASSTRGEGTLHF	TGTGCCAGCAGTACCCGTGGGGAGGGCACCCTCCACTTT
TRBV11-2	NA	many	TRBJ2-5	CATKEGTPLQETQYF	TGTGCCACCAAAGAAGGGACACCACTTCAAGAGACCCAGTACTTC
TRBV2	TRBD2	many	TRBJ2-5	CASRLAGGLGETQYF	TGTGCCAGCAGGCTAGCGGGGGGGCTTGGGGAGACCCAGTACTTC
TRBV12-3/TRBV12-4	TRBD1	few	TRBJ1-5	CASSETGGLQPQHF	TGTGCCAGCAGTGAGACAGGGGGTTTACAGCCCCAGCATTTT
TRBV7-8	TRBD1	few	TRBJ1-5	CASSSVQGAGGFNQPQHF	TGTGCCAGCAGCTCCGTACAGGGGGCGGGCGGGTTCAATCAGCCCCAGCATTTT
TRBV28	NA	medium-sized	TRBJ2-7	CASSSGAYEQYF	TGTGCCAGCAGTTCGGGGGCCTACGAGCAGTACTTC
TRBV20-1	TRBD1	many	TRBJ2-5	CSAKSGTGRLETQYF	TGCAGTGCTAAATCAGGGACAGGGAGGTTGGAGACCCAGTACTTC
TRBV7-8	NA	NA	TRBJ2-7	CASSHLIGANVDEQYF	TGTGCCAGCAGCCACCTGATCGGAGCGAACGTGGACGAGCAGTACTTC
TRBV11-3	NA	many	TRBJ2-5	CASSSGLRETQYF	TGTGCCAGCAGCTCTGGACTACGGGAGACCCAGTACTTC
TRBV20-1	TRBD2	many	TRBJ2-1	CSAERLAASSYNEQFF	TGCAGTGCAGAAAGACTAGCGGCGAGCTCCTACAATGAGCAGTTCTTC
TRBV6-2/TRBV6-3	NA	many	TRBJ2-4	CASSSPPGRGKNIQYF	TGTGCCAGCAGTTCCCCCCCCGGGCGGGGCAAAAACATTCAGTACTTC
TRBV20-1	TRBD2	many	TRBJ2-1	CSVLAGGNEQFF	TGCAGTGTACTAGCGGGGGGGAATGAGCAGTTCTTC
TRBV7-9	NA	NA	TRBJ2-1	CASSFFNNEQFF	TGTGCCAGCAGCTTTTTTAACAATGAGCAGTTCTTC
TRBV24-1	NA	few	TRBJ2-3	CATNAAAGTDTQYF	TGTGCCACCAATGCGGCGGCGGGCACAGATACGCAGTATTTT
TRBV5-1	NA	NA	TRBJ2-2	CASSPGHRPGELFF	TGCGCCAGCAGTCCGGGACACCGCCCCGGGGAGCTGTTTTTT
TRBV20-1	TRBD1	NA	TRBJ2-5	CSAPGQGLSGETQYF	TGCAGTGCTCCGGGACAGGGGCTCTCGGGAGAGACCCAGTACTTC
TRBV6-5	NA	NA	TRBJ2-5	CASSYSGGQRETQYF	TGTGCCAGCAGTTACTCTGGGGGGCAGAGGGAGACCCAGTACTTC
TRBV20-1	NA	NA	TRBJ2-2	CSARNLENTGELFF	TGCAGTGCTAGGAACCTGGAGAACACCGGGGAGCTGTTTTTT
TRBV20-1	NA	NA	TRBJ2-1	CSARDLNSYDDQFF	TGCAGTGCTAGAGACCTCAACTCCTACGATGATCAGTTCTTC
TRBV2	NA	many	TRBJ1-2	CASSEAATHDTF	TGTGCCAGCAGTGAAGCGGCCACCCATGACACCTTC
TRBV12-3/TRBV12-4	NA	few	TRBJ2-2	CASLNRQANTGELFF	TGTGCCAGCCTAAATCGACAGGCGAACACCGGGGAGCTGTTTTTT
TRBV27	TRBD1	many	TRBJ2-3	CASSPKQGRDTQYF	TGTGCCAGCAGTCCGAAACAGGGGCGGGATACGCAGTATTTT
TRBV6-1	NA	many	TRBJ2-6	CASSRWGRTSGANVLTF	TGTGCCAGCAGTCGGTGGGGACGTACCTCTGGGGCCAACGTCCTGACTTTC
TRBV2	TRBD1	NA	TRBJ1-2	CASSDRGDVNYSGYTF	TGTGCCAGCAGTGACAGGGGGGACGTAAACTATAGTGGCTACACCTTC
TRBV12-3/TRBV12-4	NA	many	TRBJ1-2	CASSLEARNYGYTF	TGTGCCAGCAGTTTAGAGGCCAGGAACTATGGCTACACCTTC
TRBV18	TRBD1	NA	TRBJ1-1	CASSKDRGFPEAFF	TGTGCCAGCTCCAAGGACAGGGGGTTCCCTGAAGCTTTCTTT
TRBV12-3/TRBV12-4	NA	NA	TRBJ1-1	CASSLSGGYTEAFF	TGTGCCAGCAGCTTATCGGGGGGGTACACTGAAGCTTTCTTT
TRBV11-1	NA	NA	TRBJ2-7	CASSLGVSRYEQYF	TGTGCCAGCAGCTTAGGAGTCAGTAGGTACGAGCAGTACTTC
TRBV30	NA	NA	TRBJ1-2	CASTGDKSNYGYTF	TGTGCCTCGACAGGAGACAAATCTAACTATGGCTACACCTTC
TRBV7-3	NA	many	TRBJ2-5	CASSLTPSKKTQYF	TGTGCCAGCAGCTTAACTCCAAGCAAGAAGACCCAGTACTTC
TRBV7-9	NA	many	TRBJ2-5	CASSLVGKETQYF	TGTGCCAGCAGCTTAGTGGGGAAAGAGACCCAGTACTTC
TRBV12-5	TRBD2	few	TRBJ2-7	CASGCPPSGRNRYEQYF	TGTGCTAGTGGATGCCCTCCTAGCGGGCGTAACCGGTACGAGCAGTACTTC
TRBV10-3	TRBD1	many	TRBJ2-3	CAISESGTGSDTQYF	TGTGCCATCAGTGAATCCGGGACAGGGTCCGATACGCAGTATTTT
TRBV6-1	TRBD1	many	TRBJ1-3	CASSTGTGGLGNTIYF	TGTGCCAGCAGTACCGGGACAGGGGGCTTAGGAAACACCATATATTTT
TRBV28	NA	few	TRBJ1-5	CASSLTHQPQHF	TGTGCCAGCAGTTTAACCCATCAGCCCCAGCATTTT
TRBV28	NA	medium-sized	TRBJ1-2	CASSLSGTNYGYTF	TGTGCCAGCAGTTTGTCAGGGACTAACTATGGCTACACCTTC
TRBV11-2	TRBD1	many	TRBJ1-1	CASSRKGQGKGNTEAFF	TGTGCCAGCAGCCGGAAGGGACAGGGGAAGGGTAATACTGAAGCTTTCTTT
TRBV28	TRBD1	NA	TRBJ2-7	CASSRQHRGEQYF	TGTGCCAGCAGCCGTCAGCACAGGGGCGAGCAGTACTTC
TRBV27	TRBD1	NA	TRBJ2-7	CASSRPTGGFYEQYF	TGTGCCAGCAGTAGGCCGACAGGGGGATTCTACGAGCAGTACTTC